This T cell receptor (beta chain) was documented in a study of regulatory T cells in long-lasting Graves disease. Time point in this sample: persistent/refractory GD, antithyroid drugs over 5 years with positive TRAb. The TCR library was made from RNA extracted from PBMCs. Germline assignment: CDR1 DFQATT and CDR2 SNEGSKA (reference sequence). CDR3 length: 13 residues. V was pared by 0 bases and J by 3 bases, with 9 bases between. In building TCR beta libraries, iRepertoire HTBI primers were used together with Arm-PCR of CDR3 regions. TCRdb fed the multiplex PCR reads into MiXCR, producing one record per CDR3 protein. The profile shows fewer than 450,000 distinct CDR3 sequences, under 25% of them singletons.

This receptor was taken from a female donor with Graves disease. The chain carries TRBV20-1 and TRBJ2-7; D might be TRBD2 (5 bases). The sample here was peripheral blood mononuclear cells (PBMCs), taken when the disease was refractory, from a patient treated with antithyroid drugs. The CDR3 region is CSARDPDYYEQYF. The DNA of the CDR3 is TGCAGTGCTAGAGATCCCGACTACTACGAGCAGTACTTC.